The rows below give T cell receptor beta chains drawn from one sample of a study of CD8+ T cells in alopecia areata. The data were produced by immunoSEQ multiplex PCR, yet TCRdb's version contains in-frame clones alone and is incomplete. The profile shows 150,000 or so clones, 87% of them singletons. Sequences were derived from CD8+ T cells sorted from blood, sampled at week 0. The source of these receptors is a human donor with alopecia areata. The CDR3 runs from the conserved cysteine through the conserved F or W. A D gene is named only where the DNA matches it firmly. Not all rows give a size; the values are once, few, many and, for expanded clones, a class.

j_call: TRBJ2-3; v_call: TRBV7-9; d_call: -; clone_size: -; cdr3_aa: CASRGGPKDTQYF; cdr3_nt: TGTGCCAGCAGGGGAGGACCGAAAGATACGCAGTATTTT
j_call: TRBJ1-4; v_call: TRBV7-9; d_call: TRBD1; clone_size: -; cdr3_aa: CASSRYTGDTNEKLFF; cdr3_nt: TGTGCCAGCAGCAGATATACAGGGGACACTAATGAAAAACTGTTTTTT
j_call: TRBJ1-5; v_call: TRBV6-6; d_call: -; clone_size: -; cdr3_aa: CASSYEGSNQPQHF; cdr3_nt: TGTGCCAGCAGTTATGAGGGCAGCAATCAGCCCCAGCATTTT
j_call: TRBJ2-1; v_call: TRBV7-6; d_call: TRBD1; clone_size: -; cdr3_aa: CASSLGTGDGNEQFF; cdr3_nt: TGTGCCAGCAGCCTCGGGACAGGGGACGGCAATGAGCAGTTCTTC
j_call: TRBJ1-5; v_call: TRBV6-1; d_call: -; clone_size: few; cdr3_aa: CASTEGGEQPQHF; cdr3_nt: TGTGCCAGCACTGAGGGGGGAGAACAGCCCCAGCATTTT
j_call: TRBJ2-1; v_call: TRBV4-1; d_call: TRBD2; clone_size: -; cdr3_aa: CASTGLAGESSYNEQFF; cdr3_nt: TGCGCCAGCACGGGACTAGCGGGGGAGAGCTCCTACAATGAGCAGTTCTTC
j_call: TRBJ2-3; v_call: TRBV5-1; d_call: -; clone_size: -; cdr3_aa: CASSLRGEVDTQYF; cdr3_nt: TGCGCCAGCAGCTTGCGAGGGGAGGTAGATACGCAGTATTTT
j_call: TRBJ2-5; v_call: TRBV6-6; d_call: -; clone_size: -; cdr3_aa: CASSYSGAGETQYF; cdr3_nt: TGTGCCAGCAGTTACTCGGGAGCCGGGGAGACCCAGTACTTC
j_call: TRBJ1-6; v_call: TRBV30; d_call: TRBD1; clone_size: -; cdr3_aa: CAWSVSDRERSPLHF; cdr3_nt: TGTGCCTGGAGTGTTTCAGACAGGGAAAGGTCACCCCTCCACTTT
j_call: TRBJ2-1; v_call: TRBV5-1; d_call: TRBD1; clone_size: -; cdr3_aa: CASTTTGGGYNEQFF; cdr3_nt: TGCGCCAGCACGACGACAGGGGGCGGGTACAATGAGCAGTTCTTC
j_call: TRBJ2-6; v_call: TRBV7-9; d_call: -; clone_size: -; cdr3_aa: CASSPTSGANVLTF; cdr3_nt: TGTGCCAGCAGCCCCACCAGCGGGGCCAACGTCCTGACTTTC
j_call: TRBJ2-1; v_call: TRBV7-9; d_call: TRBD1; clone_size: -; cdr3_aa: CASSTRQGAIYGGNEQFF; cdr3_nt: TGTGCCAGCAGCACCCGGCAGGGGGCGATTTATGGGGGAAATGAGCAGTTCTTC
j_call: TRBJ2-7; v_call: TRBV6-1; d_call: TRBD2; clone_size: -; cdr3_aa: CASMEWRGGSYEQYF; cdr3_nt: TGTGCCAGTATGGAATGGCGGGGGGGATCCTACGAGCAGTACTTC
j_call: TRBJ2-7; v_call: TRBV7-9; d_call: -; clone_size: -; cdr3_aa: CASSLVGNDEQYF; cdr3_nt: TGTGCCAGCAGCTTAGTCGGGAACGACGAGCAGTACTTC
j_call: TRBJ1-5; v_call: TRBV7-9; d_call: TRBD1; clone_size: few; cdr3_aa: CASSIGTEKNQPQHF; cdr3_nt: TGTGCCAGCAGCATTGGGACAGAGAAGAATCAGCCCCAGCATTTT
j_call: TRBJ2-1; v_call: TRBV4-3; d_call: TRBD2; clone_size: -; cdr3_aa: CASSQDGLAGGLYNEQFF; cdr3_nt: TGCGCCAGCAGCCAAGATGGGCTAGCGGGGGGGCTTTACAATGAGCAGTTCTTC
j_call: TRBJ1-2; v_call: TRBV9; d_call: -; clone_size: -; cdr3_aa: CASSVTAYGYTF; cdr3_nt: TGTGCCAGCAGCGTGACAGCCTATGGCTACACCTTC
j_call: TRBJ2-1; v_call: TRBV29-1; d_call: TRBD2; clone_size: -; cdr3_aa: CSVGTSGGYNEQFF; cdr3_nt: TGCAGCGTGGGGACTAGCGGGGGGTACAATGAGCAGTTCTTC
j_call: TRBJ2-2; v_call: TRBV18; d_call: -; clone_size: -; cdr3_aa: CASSPEGGELFF; cdr3_nt: TGTGCCAGCTCACCAGAAGGCGGGGAGCTGTTTTTT
j_call: TRBJ2-1; v_call: TRBV30; d_call: -; clone_size: -; cdr3_aa: CAWSVLGNEQFF; cdr3_nt: TGTGCCTGGAGTGTACTAGGCAATGAGCAGTTCTTC
j_call: TRBJ2-7; v_call: TRBV29-1; d_call: TRBD1; clone_size: -; cdr3_aa: CSVYGTGTSEQYF; cdr3_nt: TGCAGCGTTTATGGGACAGGAACGAGCGAGCAGTACTTC
j_call: TRBJ2-1; v_call: TRBV10-3; d_call: TRBD1; clone_size: -; cdr3_aa: CAISPGQGVMGEQFF; cdr3_nt: TGTGCCATCAGCCCGGGACAGGGGGTGATGGGTGAGCAGTTCTTC
j_call: TRBJ2-7; v_call: TRBV4-1; d_call: -; clone_size: -; cdr3_aa: CASGWDTSPRYEQYF; cdr3_nt: TGCGCCAGCGGATGGGACACCTCCCCCCGCTACGAGCAGTACTTC
j_call: TRBJ1-1; v_call: TRBV11-1; d_call: TRBD1; clone_size: -; cdr3_aa: CASRLTGGPEAFF; cdr3_nt: TGTGCCAGCAGACTTACAGGGGGCCCTGAAGCTTTCTTT
j_call: TRBJ2-7; v_call: TRBV4-1; d_call: TRBD1; clone_size: -; cdr3_aa: CASSQETGTSYEQYF; cdr3_nt: TGCGCCAGCAGCCAAGAGACAGGGACCTCCTACGAGCAGTACTTC
j_call: TRBJ1-4; v_call: TRBV7-8; d_call: TRBD1; clone_size: -; cdr3_aa: CASSQTGAREKLFF; cdr3_nt: TGTGCCAGCAGCCAAACAGGGGCTCGGGAAAAACTGTTTTTT
j_call: TRBJ1-2; v_call: TRBV6-1; d_call: TRBD1; clone_size: -; cdr3_aa: CASSLRDRNYGYTF; cdr3_nt: TGTGCCAGCAGCCTCCGGGACAGGAACTATGGCTACACCTTC
j_call: TRBJ1-5; v_call: TRBV4-1; d_call: -; clone_size: -; cdr3_aa: CASSQDPWSDQPQHF; cdr3_nt: TGCGCCAGCAGCCAAGATCCGTGGAGTGATCAGCCCCAGCATTTT
j_call: TRBJ2-7; v_call: TRBV2; d_call: -; clone_size: -; cdr3_aa: CASRDLYEQYF; cdr3_nt: TGTGCCAGCAGAGACCTCTACGAGCAGTACTTC
j_call: TRBJ2-2; v_call: TRBV6-5; d_call: -; clone_size: -; cdr3_aa: CASSYAQVNTGELFF; cdr3_nt: TGTGCCAGCAGTTACGCCCAGGTTAACACCGGGGAGCTGTTTTTT
j_call: TRBJ2-1; v_call: TRBV7-2; d_call: TRBD1; clone_size: -; cdr3_aa: CASSLRGRGLATYYNEQFF; cdr3_nt: TGTGCCAGCAGCTTAAGGGGGCGTGGTTTAGCGACCTACTACAATGAGCAGTTCTTC
j_call: TRBJ2-3; v_call: TRBV19; d_call: TRBD2; clone_size: -; cdr3_aa: CASSILTSGALDTQYF; cdr3_nt: TGTGCCAGTAGTATCCTGACTAGCGGGGCTTTAGATACGCAGTATTTT
j_call: TRBJ2-1; v_call: TRBV11-2; d_call: -; clone_size: -; cdr3_aa: CASSSPHTDSYNEQFF; cdr3_nt: TGTGCCAGCAGCTCCCCCCACACCGACTCCTACAATGAGCAGTTCTTC
j_call: TRBJ2-1; v_call: TRBV27; d_call: TRBD2; clone_size: -; cdr3_aa: CASSLSTSGRDEQFF; cdr3_nt: TGTGCCAGCAGTTTATCGACTAGCGGGAGGGATGAGCAGTTCTTC
j_call: TRBJ2-7; v_call: TRBV14; d_call: TRBD2; clone_size: -; cdr3_aa: CASSQGGGSSYEQYF; cdr3_nt: TGTGCCAGCAGCCAAGGGGGGGGATCTTCCTACGAGCAGTACTTC
j_call: TRBJ2-7; v_call: TRBV4-1; d_call: TRBD2; clone_size: -; cdr3_aa: CASSQGHAPLAGFSYEQYF; cdr3_nt: TGCGCCAGCAGCCAAGGCCACGCCCCTCTAGCGGGGTTTTCATACGAGCAGTACTTC
j_call: TRBJ2-1; v_call: TRBV19; d_call: TRBD2; clone_size: -; cdr3_aa: CASSTGTSGSPVNEQFF; cdr3_nt: TGTGCCAGTAGTACCGGGACTAGCGGGAGCCCCGTCAATGAGCAGTTCTTC
j_call: TRBJ2-7; v_call: TRBV7-9; d_call: TRBD1; clone_size: -; cdr3_aa: CASRSGQATYEQYF; cdr3_nt: TGTGCCAGCAGATCCGGACAGGCCACCTACGAGCAGTACTTC